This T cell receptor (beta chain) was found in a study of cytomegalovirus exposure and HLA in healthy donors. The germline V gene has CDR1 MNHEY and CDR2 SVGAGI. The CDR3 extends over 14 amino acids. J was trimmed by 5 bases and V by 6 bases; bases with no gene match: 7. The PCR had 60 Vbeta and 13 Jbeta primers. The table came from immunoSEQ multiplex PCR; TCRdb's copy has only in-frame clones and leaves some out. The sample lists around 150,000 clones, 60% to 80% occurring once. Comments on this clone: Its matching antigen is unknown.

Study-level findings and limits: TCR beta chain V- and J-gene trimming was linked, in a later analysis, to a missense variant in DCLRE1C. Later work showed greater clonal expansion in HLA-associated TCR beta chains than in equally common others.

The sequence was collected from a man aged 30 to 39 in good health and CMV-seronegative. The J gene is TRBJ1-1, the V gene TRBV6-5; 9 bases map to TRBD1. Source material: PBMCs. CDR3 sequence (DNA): TGTGCCAGCAGCTCACAGGGGGCATTTACTGAAGCTTTCTTT. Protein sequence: CASSSQGAFTEAFF.